The T cell receptor beta chain described here comes from a study of blood T cell repertoires in COVID-19. The overall study: Spain, Italy and the United States supplied samples that represented acute and convalescent COVID-19. The analysed material was cDNA or gDNA that came from T cells, B-cell-depleted T cells, or PBMCs.

Some clones are missing from TCRdb's copy, which holds only in-frame ones; the method was immunoSEQ multiplex PCR. Here the sample spans 380,000 or so clones, roughly 87% being singletons. In regard to this clone: One end of the junction varies from germline; a read error may be responsible.

The CDR3 totals 14 residues. Germline loops: CDR1 GTSNPN, CDR2 SVGIG (reference sequence). Ages ranged from about 18 to 100 years, with residence in approximately 25 US areas. Participant reports of clinical history set cohort assignment. This TCR derives from a woman in her forties with acute COVID-19. V is TRBV30 and J is TRBJ1-5, with a possible D match to TRBD1 (5 bases). The specimen sequenced was PBMCs or T cells enriched from blood (not recorded which). CDR3 sequence: CALSWDRGNQPQHF. In DNA form, the CDR3 reads TGTGCCTTGAGTTGGGATCGGGGGAATCAGCCCCAGCATTTT.